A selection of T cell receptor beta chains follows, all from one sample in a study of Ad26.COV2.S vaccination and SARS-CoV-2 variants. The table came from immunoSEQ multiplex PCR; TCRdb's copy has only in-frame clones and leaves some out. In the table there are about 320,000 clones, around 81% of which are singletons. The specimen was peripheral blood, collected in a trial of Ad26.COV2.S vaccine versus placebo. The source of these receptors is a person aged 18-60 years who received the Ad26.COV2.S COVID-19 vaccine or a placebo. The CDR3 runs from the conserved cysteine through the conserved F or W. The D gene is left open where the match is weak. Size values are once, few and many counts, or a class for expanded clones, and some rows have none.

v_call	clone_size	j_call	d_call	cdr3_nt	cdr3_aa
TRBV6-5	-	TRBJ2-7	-	TGTGCCAGCTTTGGGGACTGGGACTACGAGCAGTACTTC	CASFGDWDYEQYF
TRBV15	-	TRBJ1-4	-	TGTGCCACCGGTTGGGTCGCGACTAATGAAAAACTGTTTTTT	CATGWVATNEKLFF
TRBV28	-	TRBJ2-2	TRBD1	TGTGCCACGCGGGGACAGGGGTACACCGGGGAGCTGTTTTTT	CATRGQGYTGELFF
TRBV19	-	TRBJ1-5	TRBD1	TGTGCCAGTAGTACCTTCCGGGACAGGGGCCAGCCCCAGCATTTT	CASSTFRDRGQPQHF
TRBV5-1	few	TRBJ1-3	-	TGCGCCAGCAGCCTGACAGGACCCCCTGGAAACACCATATATTTT	CASSLTGPPGNTIYF
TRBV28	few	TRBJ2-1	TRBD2	TGTGCCAGCAGCCCGGGGGGGGGTGGTTCCTACAATGAGCAGTTCTTC	CASSPGGGGSYNEQFF
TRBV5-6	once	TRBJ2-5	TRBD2	TGTGCCAGCAGCTTGTGGGGGGGAGAGACCCAGTACTTC	CASSLWGGETQYF
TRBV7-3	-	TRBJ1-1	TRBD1	TGTGCCAGCAGCTTAGGACAGGGCACTGAAGCTTTCTTT	CASSLGQGTEAFF
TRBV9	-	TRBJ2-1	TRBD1	TGTGCCAGCAGCGTAGCCGGGACAGTCACCTACAATGAGCAGTTCTTC	CASSVAGTVTYNEQFF
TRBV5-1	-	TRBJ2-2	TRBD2	TGCGCCAGCAGCCTGGGCCTAGCGGGGGGTCACACCGGGGAGCTGTTTTTT	CASSLGLAGGHTGELFF
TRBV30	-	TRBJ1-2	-	TGTGCCTGGAGAGTGGGCAGCTATGGCTACACCTTC	CAWRVGSYGYTF
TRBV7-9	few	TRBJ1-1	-	TGTGCCAGCAGCTTAGCTTCGGGCATAGAAGCTTTCTTT	CASSLASGIEAFF
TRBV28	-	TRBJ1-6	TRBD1	TGTGCCAGCAGTTTACCCGGACAGGGGAGGGGACCCCTCCACTTT	CASSLPGQGRGPLHF
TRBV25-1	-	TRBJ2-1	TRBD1	TGTGCCAGCAGTGGCTGGACAGGGGGAATCAATGAGCAGTTCTTC	CASSGWTGGINEQFF
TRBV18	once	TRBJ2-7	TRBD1	TGTGCCAGCTCACCCCGGATTGGGACAGAGTCCTACGAGCAGTACTTC	CASSPRIGTESYEQYF
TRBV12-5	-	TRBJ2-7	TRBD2	TGTGCTAGTCGGGAGGGGGGGAAGCGATACTACGAGCAGTACTTC	CASREGGKRYYEQYF
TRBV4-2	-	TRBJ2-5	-	TGTGCCAGCAGCCAAGATTTCGACAGTGAGACCCAGTACTTC	CASSQDFDSETQYF
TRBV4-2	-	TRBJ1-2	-	TGTGCCAGCAGCCGAGCTTACGTTGGGGACGACTATGGCTACACCTTC	CASSRAYVGDDYGYTF
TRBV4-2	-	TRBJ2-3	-	TGTGCCAGCAGCCAATCGACCGGGGGCCCAGATACGCAGTATTTT	CASSQSTGGPDTQYF
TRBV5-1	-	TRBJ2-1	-	TGCGCCAGCAGCCGCACCAACGGATATGGGGATGAGCAGTTCTTC	CASSRTNGYGDEQFF
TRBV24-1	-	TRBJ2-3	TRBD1	TGTGCCACCAGTGCCGGGACCGTTCAGGGGGTGCCAGATACGCAGTATTTT	CATSAGTVQGVPDTQYF
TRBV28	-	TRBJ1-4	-	TGTGCCACCACAGGGATGGGAGAAAAACTGTTTTTT	CATTGMGEKLFF
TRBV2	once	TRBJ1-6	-	TGTGCCAGCAAACTAGACATTTCCCTCCACTTT	CASKLDISLHF
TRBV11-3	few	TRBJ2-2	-	TGTGCCAGCAGCTTAGATCGCCGGACAGTCACCGGGGAGCTGTTTTTT	CASSLDRRTVTGELFF
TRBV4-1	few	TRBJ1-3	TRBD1	TGCGCCAGCAGCTTACAGGGGGCGGGTGGAAACACCATATATTTT	CASSLQGAGGNTIYF
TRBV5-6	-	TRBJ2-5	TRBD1	TGTGCCAGCAGCCAGGGACAGTTGCACCAAGAGACCCAGTACTTC	CASSQGQLHQETQYF
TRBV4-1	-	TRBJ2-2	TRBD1	TGCGCCAGCAGCCAAGATGATGGGACAGGGTGGCCCGGGGAGCTGTTTTTT	CASSQDDGTGWPGELFF
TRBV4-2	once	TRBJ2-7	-	TGTGCCAGCAGCCAAGGCCTGGACACCTACGAGCAGTACTTC	CASSQGLDTYEQYF
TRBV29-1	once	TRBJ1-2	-	TGCAGCGTCCCCCGGACCGACGGCTACACCTTC	CSVPRTDGYTF
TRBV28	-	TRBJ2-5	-	TGTGCCAGCAGTGCCCCACAAACGTTGGAGACCCAGTACTTC	CASSAPQTLETQYF
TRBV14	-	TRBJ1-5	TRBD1	TGTGCCAGCAGTGGGGACAGAAATCAGCCCCAGCATTTT	CASSGDRNQPQHF
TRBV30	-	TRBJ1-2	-	TGTGCCTGGGACCAGGGGAGTGGGAACTATGGCTACACCTTC	CAWDQGSGNYGYTF
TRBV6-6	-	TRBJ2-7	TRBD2	TGTGCCAGCAGTCTAGCGGGGGGACACGAGCAGTACTTC	CASSLAGGHEQYF
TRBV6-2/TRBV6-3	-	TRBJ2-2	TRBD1	TGTGCCAGCAGTTTCCGGGACAGTATCGACACCGGGGAGCTGTTTTTT	CASSFRDSIDTGELFF
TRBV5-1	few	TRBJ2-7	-	TGCGCCAGCAGCTTGCAGGGCGGTACGGGCGAGCAGTACTTC	CASSLQGGTGEQYF
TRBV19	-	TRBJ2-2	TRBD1	TGTGCCAGTAAAAGAGGGGGCTCGAACACCGGGGAGCTGTTTTTT	CASKRGGSNTGELFF
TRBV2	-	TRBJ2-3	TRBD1	TGTGCCAGCAGTGGTACAGGGGGGCGGCCAGATACGCAGTATTTT	CASSGTGGRPDTQYF
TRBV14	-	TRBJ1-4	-	TGTGCCAGCAGCCTCCTCGCCCCGAATGAAAAACTGTTTTTT	CASSLLAPNEKLFF
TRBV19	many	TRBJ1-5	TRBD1	TGTGCCAGTATCCATACCCACTCCGGGACAGGTAGCAATCAGCCCCAGCATTTT	CASIHTHSGTGSNQPQHF
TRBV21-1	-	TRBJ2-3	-	TGTGCCAGCAGCAAGGAGGGCGCGGGCACAGATACGCAGTATTTT	CASSKEGAGTDTQYF
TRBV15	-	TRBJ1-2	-	TGTGCCACCAGCAGAGATGGCGTAGGGAACTATGGCTACACCTTC	CATSRDGVGNYGYTF
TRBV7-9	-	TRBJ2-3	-	TGTGGCATGGGGGGACTCCTGACAGATACGCAGTATTTT	CGMGGLLTDTQYF